This TCR beta chain was retrieved from a study of blood T cell repertoires in COVID-19. Across the study: Whether acute or convalescent, the COVID-19 samples came from the United States, Italy and Spain.

Study processing details: The authors estimated nucleated cell counts from reference gene primer amplification. Sequencing used immunoSEQ multiplex PCR; TCRdb keeps in-frame clones, though not all of them. V and J calls and clone size are those listed in that table; D and trimming were worked out from the DNA. This table holds some 140,000 clones, more than 75% found once. Seattle researchers signed up patients amid active infection and tracked them longitudinally. The junction had 11 bases not matched to a gene; V was cut back by 10 bases and J by 4 bases. In germline, CDR1 is SEHNR, CDR2 FQNEAQ (reference sequence). This CDR3 has 15 residues.

The chain uses TRBV7-9 and TRBJ2-5; 11 bases map to TRBD1. This receptor was taken from a woman aged 65 to 85 with COVID-19, enrolled during active disease. Specimen: peripheral blood. CDR3: CAITWGTGGGETQYF. DNA for the CDR3: TGTGCCATCACCTGGGGGACAGGGGGAGGAGAGACCCAGTACTTC.